This T cell receptor beta chain derives from a study of long-term antiretroviral therapy in people with HIV. At survey level, the immunoSEQ assay was run in its v3.0 version. Sequencing used immunoSEQ multiplex PCR; TCRdb keeps in-frame clones, though not all of them. Among about 28,000 clones listed, about four fifths were seen once. Each HIV-infected participant was given treatment in the United States. Sequenced material: unsorted PBMCs, taken 0.4 years after starting antiretroviral therapy. The TCR sequence derives from a man between 18 and 29 years old with HIV.

In DNA, the CDR3 is TGTGCCAGCAGTTACTCGGACAGGGTTGAGGCCGGGGAGCTGTTTTTT. Residues: CASSYSDRVEAGELFF. V and J are TRBV6-5 and TRBJ2-2, with TRBD1 matching 8 bases. Germline assignment: CDR1 MNHEY and CDR2 SVGAGI. V lost 0 bases and J lost 6; bases outside the gene matches: 6. There are 16 residues in the CDR3.